Below, 18 T cell receptor beta chains from the same sample are listed, as sequenced in a study of response to subunit inactivated influenza vaccine. TCRdb passed the RT-PCR reads through MiXCR, listing each CDR3 protein once. The repertoire has 550,000 to 800,000 distinct CDR3 sequences, 15% to 18% of them found once; the top ten carry roughly 12%. The sample consisted of PBMCs from blood, taken 11 to 12 days after vaccination. Receptor source: a middle-aged man who received an inactivated influenza vaccine.

This clonotype has a handful of counts. CDR3 nucleotide sequence: TGCAGTGCTTTTAGACAGAGAACCCGATCCGAAGGGGAGCCCCAGCATTTT. Translation gives CSAFRQRTRSEGEPQHF. This rearrangement joins TRBV20-1 to TRBJ1-5, with a possible D match to TRBD1 (5 bases). This CDR3 comprises 17 residues. Trimming took 5 bases from V and 8 from J, leaving 28 bases between them. Per germline, CDR1 DFQATT and CDR2 SNEGSKA (reference sequence).

This clonotype was seen a few times. The rearrangement links TRBV5-1 to TRBJ2-1, with D hard to call. The CDR3 runs to 12 residues. The germline V and J ends were trimmed by 8 bases and 7 bases, with 13 bases remaining between them. CDR1 is SGHRS, CDR2 YFSETQ, per germline. The CDR3 coding sequence is TGCGCCAGTACCCTTAACCAGAATGAGCAGTTCTTC. Its translation is CASTLNQNEQFF.

V gene TRBV5-6 combines with J gene TRBJ2-7; TRBD1 agrees at 8 bases. The CDR3 extends over 14 amino acids. With 3 bases clipped from V and 5 bases from J, the junction kept 7 bases outside the gene matches. The V gene's germline CDR1 is SGHDT and CDR2 YYEEEE. The DNA for the CDR3 is TGTGCCAGCAGCTGGACAGGGCTCCTCCACGAGCAGTACTTC. Its protein is CASSWTGLLHEQYF.

The chain carries TRBV14 and TRBJ2-1; no definite D call. The CDR3 totals 14 residues. Germline V gives CDR1 SGHDN, CDR2 FVKESK. V was shortened by 4 bases and J by 4 bases, with 11 bases between the two germline ends. Written as DNA, the CDR3 is TGTGCCAGCAGCCGCAGTAGCCGGTACAATGAGCAGTTCTTC. Translating it yields CASSRSSRYNEQFF.

The table lists this clonotype with many counts. The V and J genes are TRBV6-6 and TRBJ2-7, with TRBD1 identical over 7 bases. This CDR3 has 13 amino acids. The V gene end was trimmed by 5 bases and the J gene end by 0 bases; junction bases not matched to a gene: 1. Per germline, CDR1 MNHNY and CDR2 SVGAGI (reference sequence). The CDR3 region is CASSNRGSYEQYF. The CDR3 DNA is TGTGCCAGCAGTAACAGGGGCTCCTACGAGCAGTACTTC.

The J gene is TRBJ1-5, the V gene TRBV12-3 or TRBV12-4; TRBD1 might be the D (5 bases). Trimming removed 6 bases from V and 3 bases from J, with 18 bases in between. This CDR3 region has 16 residues. This CDR3 is CASSYTGVSLNQPQHF. Written as DNA, the CDR3 is TGTGCCAGCAGCTATACGGGGGTCTCCCTCAATCAGCCCCAGCATTTT.

The chain carries TRBV19 and TRBJ1-2; maybe TRBD1 (6 bases). The CDR3 has 13 residues. Trimming cost V 8 bases and J 1 base, with 11 bases left between them. In germline, CDR1 is LNHDA, CDR2 SQIVND (reference sequence). CDR3 DNA sequence: TGTGCCAGTGAACAGGGTTTTAACTATGGCTACACCTTC. This sequence encodes CASEQGFNYGYTF. Supplemented by reference TRBV19 and TRBJ1-2, the full variable domain reads DGGITQSPKYLFRKEGQNVTLSCEQNLNHDAMYWYRQDPGQGLRLIYYSQIVNDFQKGDIAEGYSVSREKKESFPLTVTSAQKNPTAFYLCASEQGFNYGYTFGSGTRLTVV.

This chain joins TRBV2 and TRBJ2-1; D possibly uses TRBD1 or TRBD2 (5 bases each). The V and J ends lost 5 bases and 9 bases respectively, with 11 bases between them. The CDR3 length is 12 residues. Germline lookup yields CDR1 SNHLY and CDR2 FYNNEI. Here the CDR3 DNA reads TGTGCCAGCAGTCTAGAGAGGGGTGAGCAGTTCTTC. It codes for CASSLERGEQFF.

The chain has TRBV14 and TRBJ2-1; tentative D call: TRBD2 (5 bases). Germline V gene lookup returns CDR1 SGHDN and CDR2 FVKESK. The CDR3 is made up of 13 amino acids. Trimming removed 0 bases at V and 9 bases at J, with 9 bases between. CDR3 nucleotide sequence: TGTGCCAGCAGCCAAGAGGTAGGGAGTGAGCAGTTCTTC. Its translation: CASSQEVGSEQFF.

This clonotype turned up a few times. This rearrangement joins TRBV12-3 or TRBV12-4 to TRBJ1-6; tentatively, D is TRBD1 (5 bases). The CDR3 has 14 amino acids. The V end lost 0 bases, the J end lost 9 bases, and 9 bases lay between the germline ends. The CDR3, as DNA: TGTGCCAGCAGTTTAGCGGGGCGCGGTTCACCCCTCCACTTT. Encoded protein: CASSLAGRGSPLHF.

This clonotype has more than one count but fewer than ten. This chain links TRBV29-1 with TRBJ2-5, with 13 bases aligning to TRBD2. J was trimmed by 4 bases and V by 4 bases; bases with no gene match: 3. The CDR3 extends over 14 amino acids. Germline CDR1 SQVTM, CDR2 ANQGSEA. In nucleotides, the CDR3 is TGCAGCGTTGCCTGGACTAGCGGGGGAGAGACCCAGTACTTC. This translates into CSVAWTSGGETQYF. Combining the CDR3 with reference TRBV29-1 and TRBJ2-5 gives the whole variable domain SAVISQKPSRDICQRGTSLTIQCQVDSQVTMMFWYRQQPGQSLTLIATANQGSEATYESGFVIDKFPISRPNLTFSTLTVSNMSPEDSSIYLCSVAWTSGGETQYFGPGTRLLVL.

This chain connects TRBV12-3 or TRBV12-4 to TRBJ2-5; TRBD2 agrees at 7 bases. V lost 2 bases, J lost 2 bases, and 8 bases stayed unmatched. This CDR3 has 16 amino acids. CDR3 nucleotides: TGTGCCAGCAGTTTATACGGGGGAGGGAGGCAAGAGACCCAGTACTTC. It is translated as CASSLYGGGRQETQYF.

This clonotype was counted at least ten times. The rearrangement joins TRBV4-3 to TRBJ1-2; D perhaps matches TRBD1 (6 bases). Trimming cost V 4 bases and J 4 bases, with 16 bases left between them. From germline, CDR1 is LGHNA and CDR2 YSLEER. The CDR3 is made up of 15 amino acids. CDR3 bases: TGCGCCAGCAGCCCCACTACGGACAGATTCTATGGCTACACCTTC. Amino acids: CASSPTTDRFYGYTF.

This clonotype showed up just a few times. V is TRBV12-3 or TRBV12-4 and J is TRBJ1-1; D not certain. The ends were cut back, 4 bases at V and 0 bases at J, with 12 bases in the middle. The CDR3 covers 15 residues. The DNA for the CDR3 is TGTGCCAGCAGTTCCTCCGGGCGTCTGAACACTGAAGCTTTCTTT. It translates to CASSSSGRLNTEAFF.

This clonotype was picked up a small number of times. The CDR3 region has the DNA TGCAGTGCTAGAGATCAGTGGAGAGGGGGCGGCTACAATGAGCAGTTCTTC. Translating it yields CSARDQWRGGGYNEQFF. V usage is TRBV20-1 and J usage is TRBJ2-1; TRBD1 matches 7 bases. The CDR3 has 17 residues. V shed 0 bases and J 3 bases; nucleotides not matched to a gene: 11. Germline V gene data show CDR1 as DFQATT and CDR2 as SNEGSKA (reference sequence).

The chain carries TRBV7-9 and TRBJ1-1, with D hard to call. Germline CDR1 reads SEHNR; CDR2 reads FQNEAQ (reference sequence). The CDR3 length is 14 residues. Trimming took off 2 bases at V and 6 bases at J, with 13 bases between the two ends. The CDR3 here is CASSLKREFAEAFF. CDR3 nucleotides: TGTGCCAGCAGCTTAAAACGGGAGTTTGCTGAAGCTTTCTTT.

The CDR3 DNA is TGTGCCAGCAGCCAGGGGACGGCGAATTCACCCCTCCACTTT. Translated, it gives CASSQGTANSPLHF. The V call is TRBV14, the J call TRBJ1-6, with TRBD1 as a possible D gene (5 bases). Germline V gives CDR1 SGHDN, CDR2 FVKESK. Deletions cut 3 bases from V and 7 bases from J, with 10 bases between. The CDR3 spans 14 residues.

The chain combines TRBV11-1 with TRBJ2-1; tentative D call: TRBD2 (6 bases). V shed 5 bases and J shed 0 bases, with 26 bases lying between them. CDR3 length: 20 residues. Germline CDR1 SGHAT, CDR2 FQDESV (reference sequence). In DNA form, the CDR3 reads TGTGCCAGCAGCGCTCCGGGACTGCCGTCACGAAAGGGCTCCTACAATGAGCAGTTCTTC. It yields the protein CASSAPGLPSRKGSYNEQFF. Based on the CDR3 plus reference TRBV11-1 and TRBJ2-1, the full variable domain is EAEVAQSPRYKITEKSQAVAFWCDPISGHATLYWYRQILGQGPELLVQFQDESVVDDSQLPKDRFSAERLKGVDSTLKIQPAELGDSAMYLCASSAPGLPSRKGSYNEQFFGPGTRLTVL.